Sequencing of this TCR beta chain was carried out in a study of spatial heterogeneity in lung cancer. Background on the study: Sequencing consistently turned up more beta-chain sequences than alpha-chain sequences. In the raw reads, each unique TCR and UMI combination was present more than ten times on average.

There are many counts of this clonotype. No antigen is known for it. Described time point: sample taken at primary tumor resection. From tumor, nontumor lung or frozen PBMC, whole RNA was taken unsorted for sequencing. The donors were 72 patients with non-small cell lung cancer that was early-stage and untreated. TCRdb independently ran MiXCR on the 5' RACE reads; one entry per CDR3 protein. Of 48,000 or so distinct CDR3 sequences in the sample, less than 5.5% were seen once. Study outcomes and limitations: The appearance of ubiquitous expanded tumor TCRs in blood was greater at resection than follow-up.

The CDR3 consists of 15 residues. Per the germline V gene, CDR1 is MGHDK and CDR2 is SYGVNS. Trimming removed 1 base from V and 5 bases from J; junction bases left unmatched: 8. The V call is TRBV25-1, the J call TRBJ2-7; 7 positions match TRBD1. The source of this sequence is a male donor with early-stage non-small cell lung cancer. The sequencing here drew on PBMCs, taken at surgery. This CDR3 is CASSEFRGQLNEQYF. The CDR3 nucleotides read TGTGCCAGCAGTGAATTTAGGGGACAGCTCAACGAGCAGTACTTC.